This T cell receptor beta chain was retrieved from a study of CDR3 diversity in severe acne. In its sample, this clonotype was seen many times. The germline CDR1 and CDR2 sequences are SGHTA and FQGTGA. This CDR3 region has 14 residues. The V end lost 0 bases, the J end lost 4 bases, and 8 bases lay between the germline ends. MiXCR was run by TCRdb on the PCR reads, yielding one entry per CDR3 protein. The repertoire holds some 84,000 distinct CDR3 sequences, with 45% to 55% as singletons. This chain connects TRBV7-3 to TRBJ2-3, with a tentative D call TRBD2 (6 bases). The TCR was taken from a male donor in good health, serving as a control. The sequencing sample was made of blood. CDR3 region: CASSLTGGPDTQYF. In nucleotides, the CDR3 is TGTGCCAGCAGCTTAACGGGGGGTCCAGATACGCAGTATTTT.